This TCR beta chain was sequenced in a study of control samples from healthy donors and cancer patients. TCRdb's table, derived via immunoSEQ multiplex PCR, lists solely in-frame clones and lacks some. The sample has roughly 450,000 clones; over 75% are singletons. In germline, CDR1 is SGHDN, CDR2 FVKESK. The CDR3 totals 13 residues. The trim removed 3 bases at V and 12 bases at J, leaving 6 bases unmatched. The source material was PBMCs. V usage is TRBV14 and J usage is TRBJ2-1, with 9 bases that match TRBD1. The sequence came from a man in his forties with head and neck cancer. This chain's CDR3 is CASSQFTGGGQFF. The CDR3 DNA is TGTGCCAGCAGCCAGTTTACAGGGGGCGGGCAGTTCTTC. Filled out from reference TRBV14 and TRBJ2-1, the complete variable domain reads EAGVTQFPSHSVIEKGQTVTLRCDPISGHDNLYWYRRVMGKEIKFLLHFVKESKQDESGMPNNRFLAERTGGTYSTLKVQPAELEDSGVYFCASSQFTGGGQFFGPGTRLTVL.